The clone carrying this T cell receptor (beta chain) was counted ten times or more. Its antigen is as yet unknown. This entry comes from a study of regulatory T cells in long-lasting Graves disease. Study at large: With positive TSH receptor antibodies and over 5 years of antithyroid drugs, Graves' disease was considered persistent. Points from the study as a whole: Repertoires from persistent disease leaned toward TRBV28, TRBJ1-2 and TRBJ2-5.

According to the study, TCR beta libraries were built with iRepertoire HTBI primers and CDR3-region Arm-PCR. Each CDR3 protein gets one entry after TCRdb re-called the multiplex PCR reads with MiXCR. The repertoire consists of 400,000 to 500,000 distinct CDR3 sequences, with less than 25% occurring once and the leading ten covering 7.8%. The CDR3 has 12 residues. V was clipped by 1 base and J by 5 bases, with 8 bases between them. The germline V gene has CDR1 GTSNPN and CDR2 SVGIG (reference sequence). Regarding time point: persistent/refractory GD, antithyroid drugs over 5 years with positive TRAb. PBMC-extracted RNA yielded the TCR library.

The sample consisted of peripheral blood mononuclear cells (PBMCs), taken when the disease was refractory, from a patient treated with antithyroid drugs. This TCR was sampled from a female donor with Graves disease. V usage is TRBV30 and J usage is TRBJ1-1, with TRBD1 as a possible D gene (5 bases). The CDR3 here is CAWSGGVTEAFF. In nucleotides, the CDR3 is TGTGCCTGGAGTGGAGGGGTAACTGAAGCTTTCTTT.